This T cell receptor (beta chain) was observed in a study of T cells in women clearing cervical HPV infection. TCRdb's copy holds only in-frame clones and misses some; the assay was immunoSEQ multiplex PCR. Recorded for this sample: roughly 28,000 clones. Worth noting for this clone: The read finishes 3 residues shy of the CDR3 end, and the germline J gene is used to complete it.

The germline CDR1 and CDR2 sequences are LNHDA and SQIVND (reference sequence). V shed 6 bases and J 1 base; nucleotides not matched to a gene: 12. The CDR3 covers 17 residues. The clonotype comes from a woman between 18 and 69 years old with a cervical HPV16 infection that either progressed to CIN3+ or cleared (not recorded which). This chain joins TRBV19 and TRBJ1-1; TRBD1 matches at 9 bases. The sequenced sample was blood buffy coat. The CDR3 loop is CASSKDRGAGRNTEAFF. The sequenced part of the CDR3 DNA is TGTGCCAGTAGCAAGGACAGGGGAGCGGGTAGGAACACTGAA.